This T cell receptor (beta chain) derives from a study of response to subunit inactivated influenza vaccine. Study results and caveats: Authors suggested few new T cells are recruited by each seasonal influenza vaccination.

Concerning this clonotype: Its antigen is currently unknown.

Using its own MiXCR run on the RT-PCR reads, TCRdb lists one record per CDR3 protein. The sample includes over 800,000 distinct CDR3 sequences, approximately 22% of them seen just once. Specimen: PBMCs from blood, collected roughly 5 days after vaccination. The clonotype comes from a man in his fifties or sixties who received an inactivated influenza vaccine.

DNA of the CDR3: TGCGCCAGCAGCCTCAATCACCGGAGCTCCTATAATTCACCCCTCCACTTT. This gives the protein CASSLNHRSSYNSPLHF. V and J are TRBV4-3 and TRBJ1-6; D unclear. The germline V gene encodes CDR1 LGHNA and CDR2 YSLEER. This CDR3 contains 17 residues. The V gene lost 4 bases and the J gene lost 0 bases, with 13 bases spanning the gap.